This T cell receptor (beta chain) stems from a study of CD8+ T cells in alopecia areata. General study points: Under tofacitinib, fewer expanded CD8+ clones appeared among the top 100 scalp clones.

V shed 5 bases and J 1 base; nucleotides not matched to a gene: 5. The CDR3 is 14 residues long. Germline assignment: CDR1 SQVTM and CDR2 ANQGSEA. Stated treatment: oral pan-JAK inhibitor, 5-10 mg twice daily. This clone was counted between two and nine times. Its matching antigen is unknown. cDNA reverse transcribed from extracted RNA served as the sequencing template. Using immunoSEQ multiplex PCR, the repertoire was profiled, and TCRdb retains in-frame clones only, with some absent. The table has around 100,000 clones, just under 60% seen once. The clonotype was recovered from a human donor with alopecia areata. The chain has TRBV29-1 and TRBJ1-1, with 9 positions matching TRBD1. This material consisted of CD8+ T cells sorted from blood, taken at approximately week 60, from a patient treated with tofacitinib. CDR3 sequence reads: CSVPKTGGNTEAFF. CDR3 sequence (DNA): TGCAGCGTTCCTAAGACAGGGGGGAACACTGAAGCTTTCTTT.